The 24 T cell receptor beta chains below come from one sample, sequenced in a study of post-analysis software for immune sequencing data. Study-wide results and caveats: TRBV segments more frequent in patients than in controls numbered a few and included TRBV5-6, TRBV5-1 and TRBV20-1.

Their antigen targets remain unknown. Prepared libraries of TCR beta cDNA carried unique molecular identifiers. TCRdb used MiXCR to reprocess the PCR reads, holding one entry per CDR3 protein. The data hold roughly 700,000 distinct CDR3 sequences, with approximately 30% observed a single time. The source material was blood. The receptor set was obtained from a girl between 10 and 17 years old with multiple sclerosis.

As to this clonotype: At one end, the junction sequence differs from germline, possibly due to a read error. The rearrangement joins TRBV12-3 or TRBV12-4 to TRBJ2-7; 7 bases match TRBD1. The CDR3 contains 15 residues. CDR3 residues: CVSSDTGANPYEQYF. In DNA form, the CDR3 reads TGTGTCAGCAGCGACACAGGGGCCAACCCCTACGAGCAGTACTTC.

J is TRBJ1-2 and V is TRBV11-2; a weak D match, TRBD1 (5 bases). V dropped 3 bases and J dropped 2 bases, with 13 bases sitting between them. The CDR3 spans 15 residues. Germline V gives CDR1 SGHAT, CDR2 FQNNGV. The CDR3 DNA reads TGTGCCAGCAGCTTGGCCGGGACTAGGAACTATGGCTACACCTTC. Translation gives CASSLAGTRNYGYTF.

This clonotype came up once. CDR3 loop: CASSFSSGRAFYEADTQYF. CDR3 bases: TGTGCCAGCAGTTTTTCTAGCGGGAGGGCCTTTTACGAGGCAGATACGCAGTATTTT. This rearrangement joins TRBV28 to TRBJ2-3, with TRBD2 identical over 12 bases. Germline assignment: CDR1 MDHEN and CDR2 SYDVKM. Trimming cost V 3 bases and J 4 bases; bases outside gene matches: 14. The CDR3 length is 19 residues.

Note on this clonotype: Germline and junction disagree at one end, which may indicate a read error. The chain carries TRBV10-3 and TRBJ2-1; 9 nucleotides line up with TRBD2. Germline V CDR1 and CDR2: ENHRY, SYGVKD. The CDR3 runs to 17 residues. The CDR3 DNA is TGTGCCATCAGTGAGTCGAGCGGGGGGAGGTCCTACGATGAGCAGTTCTTC. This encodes CAISESSGGRSYDEQFF.

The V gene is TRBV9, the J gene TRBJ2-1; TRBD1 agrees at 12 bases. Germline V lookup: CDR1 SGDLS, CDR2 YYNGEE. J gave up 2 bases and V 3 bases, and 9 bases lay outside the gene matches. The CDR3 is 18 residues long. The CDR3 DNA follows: TGTGCCAGCAGCGGCCGGGACAGGGGGCGGAAGGCCTACAATGAGCAGTTCTTC. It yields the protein CASSGRDRGRKAYNEQFF.

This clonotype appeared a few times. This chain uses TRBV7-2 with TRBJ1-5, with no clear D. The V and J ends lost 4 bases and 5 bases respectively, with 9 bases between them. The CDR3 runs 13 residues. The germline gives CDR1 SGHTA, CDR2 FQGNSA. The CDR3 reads CASSSDLYQPQHF. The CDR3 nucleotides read TGTGCCAGCAGCTCCGACCTTTATCAGCCCCAGCATTTT.

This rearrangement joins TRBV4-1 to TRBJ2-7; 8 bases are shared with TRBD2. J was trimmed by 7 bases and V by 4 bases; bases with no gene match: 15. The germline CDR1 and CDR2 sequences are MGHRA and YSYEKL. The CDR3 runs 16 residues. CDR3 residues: CASSPQTSGAPWEQYF. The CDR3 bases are TGCGCCAGCAGCCCGCAAACTAGCGGAGCACCCTGGGAGCAGTACTTC.

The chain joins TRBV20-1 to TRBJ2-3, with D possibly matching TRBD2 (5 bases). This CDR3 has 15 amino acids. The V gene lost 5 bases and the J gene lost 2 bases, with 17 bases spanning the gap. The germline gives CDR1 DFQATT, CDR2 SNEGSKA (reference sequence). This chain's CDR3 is CSASHGSSDTDTQYF. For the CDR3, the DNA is TGCAGTGCTTCGCATGGGAGCTCGGACACAGATACGCAGTATTTT.

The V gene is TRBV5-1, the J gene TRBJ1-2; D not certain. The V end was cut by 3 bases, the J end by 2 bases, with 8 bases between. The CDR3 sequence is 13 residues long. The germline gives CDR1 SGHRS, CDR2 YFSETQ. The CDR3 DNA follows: TGCGCCAGCAGCTCGACGGTAAACTATGGCTACACCTTC. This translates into CASSSTVNYGYTF.

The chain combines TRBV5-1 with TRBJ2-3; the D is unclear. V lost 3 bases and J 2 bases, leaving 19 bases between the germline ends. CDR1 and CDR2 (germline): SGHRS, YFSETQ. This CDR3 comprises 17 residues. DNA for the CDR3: TGCGCCAGCAGCTCCTTAGTGGGCGGTGGATCCACAGATACGCAGTATTTT. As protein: CASSSLVGGGSTDTQYF.

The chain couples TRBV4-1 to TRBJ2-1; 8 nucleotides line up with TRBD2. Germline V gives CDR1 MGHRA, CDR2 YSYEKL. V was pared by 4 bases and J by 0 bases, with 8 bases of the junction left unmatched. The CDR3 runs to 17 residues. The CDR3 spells CASSPPTGGPSYNEQFF. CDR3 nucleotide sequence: TGCGCCAGCAGCCCCCCAACGGGGGGGCCCTCCTACAATGAGCAGTTCTTC.

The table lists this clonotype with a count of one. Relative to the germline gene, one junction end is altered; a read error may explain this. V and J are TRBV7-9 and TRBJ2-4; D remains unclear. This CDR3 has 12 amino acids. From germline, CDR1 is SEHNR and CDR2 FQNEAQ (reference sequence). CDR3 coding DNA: TGTTCCAGCAGCTTCGGTAGTAACATTCAGTACTTC. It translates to CSSSFGSNIQYF.

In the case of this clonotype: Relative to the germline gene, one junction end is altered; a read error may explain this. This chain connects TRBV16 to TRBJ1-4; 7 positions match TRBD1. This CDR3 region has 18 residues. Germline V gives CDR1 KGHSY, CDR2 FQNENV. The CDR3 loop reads CASSQLTGPPATSEKLFF. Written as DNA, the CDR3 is TGTGCCAGCAGCCAGCTGACAGGGCCCCCTGCAACTAGTGAAAAACTGTTTTTT.

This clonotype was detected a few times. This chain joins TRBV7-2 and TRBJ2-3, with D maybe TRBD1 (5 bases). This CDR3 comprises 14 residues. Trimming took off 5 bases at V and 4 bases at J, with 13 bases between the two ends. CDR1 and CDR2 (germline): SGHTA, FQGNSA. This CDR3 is CASSELRQPDTQYF. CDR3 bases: TGTGCCAGCAGCGAACTAAGACAGCCAGATACGCAGTATTTT.

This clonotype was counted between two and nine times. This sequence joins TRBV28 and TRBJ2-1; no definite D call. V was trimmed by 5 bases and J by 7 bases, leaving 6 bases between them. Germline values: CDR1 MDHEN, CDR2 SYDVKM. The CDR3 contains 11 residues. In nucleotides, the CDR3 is TGTGCCAGCAGTAATCCGAATGAGCAGTTCTTC. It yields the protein CASSNPNEQFF.

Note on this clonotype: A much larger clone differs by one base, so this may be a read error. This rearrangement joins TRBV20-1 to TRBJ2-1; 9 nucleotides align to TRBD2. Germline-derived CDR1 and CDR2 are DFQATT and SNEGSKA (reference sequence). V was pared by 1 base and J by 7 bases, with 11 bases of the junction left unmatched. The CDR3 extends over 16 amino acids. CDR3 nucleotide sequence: TGCAGTGCTAGAGTTTTGGGACTAGCCTTCTGTAATGAGCAGTTCTTC. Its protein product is CSARVLGLAFCNEQFF.

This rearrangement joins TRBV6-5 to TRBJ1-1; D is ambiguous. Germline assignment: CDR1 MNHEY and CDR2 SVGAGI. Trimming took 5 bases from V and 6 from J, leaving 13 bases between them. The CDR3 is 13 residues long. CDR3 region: CASSPPPWAEAFF. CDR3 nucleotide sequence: TGTGCCAGCAGTCCCCCTCCGTGGGCTGAAGCTTTCTTT.

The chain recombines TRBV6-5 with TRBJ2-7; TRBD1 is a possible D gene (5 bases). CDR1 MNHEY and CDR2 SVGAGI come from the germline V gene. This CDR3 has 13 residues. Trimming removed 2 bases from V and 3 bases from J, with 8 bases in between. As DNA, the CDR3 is TGTGCCAGCAGTTACACAGGTGACTACGAGCAGTACTTC. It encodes CASSYTGDYEQYF.

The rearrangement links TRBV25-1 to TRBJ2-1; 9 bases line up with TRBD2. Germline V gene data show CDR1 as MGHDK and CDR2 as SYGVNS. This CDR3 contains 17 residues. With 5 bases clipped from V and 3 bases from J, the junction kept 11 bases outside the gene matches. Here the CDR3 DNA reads TGTGCCAGCAGTCCTCCGGGACTAGCTGGGATCTACAATGAGCAGTTCTTC. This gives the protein CASSPPGLAGIYNEQFF.

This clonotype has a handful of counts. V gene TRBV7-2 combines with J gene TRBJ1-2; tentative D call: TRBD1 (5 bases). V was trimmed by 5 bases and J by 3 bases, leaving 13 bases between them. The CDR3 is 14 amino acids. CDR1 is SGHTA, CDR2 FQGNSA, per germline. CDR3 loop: CASSPNAGDYGYTF. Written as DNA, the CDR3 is TGTGCCAGCAGCCCCAATGCGGGGGACTATGGCTACACCTTC.

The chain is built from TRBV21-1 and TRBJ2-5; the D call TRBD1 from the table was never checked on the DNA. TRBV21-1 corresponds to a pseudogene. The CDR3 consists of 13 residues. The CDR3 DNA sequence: TGTGCCAGCACTTCAGGGACCCAAGAGACCCAGTACTTC. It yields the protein CASTSGTQETQYF.

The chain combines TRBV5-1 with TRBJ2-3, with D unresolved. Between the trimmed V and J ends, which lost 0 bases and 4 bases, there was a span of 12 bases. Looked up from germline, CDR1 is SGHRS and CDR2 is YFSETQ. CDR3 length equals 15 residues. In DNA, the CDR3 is TGCGCCAGCAGCTTGGGGAGTTTCGGCTCAGATACGCAGTATTTT. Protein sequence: CASSLGSFGSDTQYF.

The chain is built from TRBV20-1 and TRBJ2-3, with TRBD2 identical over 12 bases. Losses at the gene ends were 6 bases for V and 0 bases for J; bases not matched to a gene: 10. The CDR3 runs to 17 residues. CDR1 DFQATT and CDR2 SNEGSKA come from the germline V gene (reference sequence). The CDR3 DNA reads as TGCAGTGCCACGACCGCGGGACTAGCGGGTAGCACAGATACGCAGTATTTT. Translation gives CSATTAGLAGSTDTQYF.

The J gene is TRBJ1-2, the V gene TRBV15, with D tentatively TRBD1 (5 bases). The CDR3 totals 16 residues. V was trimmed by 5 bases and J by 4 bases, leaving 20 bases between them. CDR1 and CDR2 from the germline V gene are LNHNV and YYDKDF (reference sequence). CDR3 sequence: CATSPRGAGRLYGYTF. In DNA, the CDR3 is TGTGCCACCAGCCCTCGAGGGGCAGGTCGTCTCTATGGCTACACCTTC.